This T cell receptor beta chain was found in a study of beta chain features in type 1 diabetes (dated by TCRdb to 2016 to 2019). Some background on the complete study: Patients and healthy donors did not differ in mean age, gender distribution, total cell number or subset yield. A total of roughly 100 million sorted cells were examined across all samples, and a strong correlation was observed between cell number per subset and RNA yield. Whereas all 30 or so donors provided naive and central memory subsets, regulatory and stem cell-like memory subsets were isolated from just 8 patients and roughly eight healthy donors. In the study, TCRB repertoires of sorted circulating CD4+ T cell subsets from recently diagnosed type 1 diabetes patients were compared with those of matched healthy donors.

The CDR3 goes from the cysteine to the phenylalanine over 14 residues. The read is trimmed to its CDR3 DNA, 42 bases read in frame from base 1. All of the isolated RNA was reverse transcribed with the High Capacity cDNA Reverse Transcription Kit, so expressed TCRB transcripts were sequenced. Deep immunoSEQ sequencing was performed on naive, central memory and regulatory T cell samples, with an average of around 3.5 million total reads per sample. Sorted cells were lysed in RLT buffer, and RNA was extracted using DNase-treated RNeasy Micro or Mini kits according to cell number. Each cell subset was processed on its own to prevent cross-contamination, while patient and healthy donor samples were processed together. Using the immunoSEQ multiplex PCR, TCRB sequences were amplified from cDNA into 87-bp fragments spanning the CDR3 region. Sequencing of the amplicons was done on the Illumina HiSeq platform. On the study's bioinformatics: PCR bias was computationally corrected using synthetic template baselines, reads within Hamming distance 2 were collapsed, and singletons that could not be merged were discarded. Reads were aligned to IMGT to assign V, D and J genes, CDR3 length, and insertions or deletions at six rearrangement sites. Within each subset, clonotype counts were normalized to sorted cell number, after which true diversity and Gini coefficients were computed with the tcR R package. The overlap coefficient, calculated on TCRB nucleotide sequences, was used to measure repertoire sharing. TCRdb mirrors the immuneACCESS table, restricted to in-frame sequences. Some clones are absent from its copies; in checked studies, under half trace to an unresolved V gene, and the reason for the others is unknown. V and J calls and clone size are as listed in that table; D and trimming were resolved from the DNA. This sample holds some 150,000 clones; around a tenth were observed only once. Roughly 0.7% of the sample comes from the top ten.

A single peripheral blood draw of around 120 mL on average was collected from each donor into heparinised tubes. A BD FACSAria II was used to sort naive, central memory, regulatory and stem cell-like memory CD4+ T cells with a panel that included CD45RO, CCR7, CD25, CD127, CD95 and CD27. A purity above 98% was achieved for all sorted populations. Right away, PBMCs were isolated by Lymphoprep density gradient centrifugation and were stained directly, with no culture step. So that batch effects would be minimized, each experiment stained and sorted samples in pairs, pairing one healthy donor with one patient. This clone was detected a few times. Its specific antigen is unknown. Qualities for individual bases were not recorded, and no much larger clone is one base off. General conclusions and limits of the study: At VDJ recombination sites, type 1 diabetes patients had fewer insertions and more deleted nucleotides, which implies abnormalities in thymic rearrangement. Naive, central memory and regulatory TCRB repertoires appeared more similar among patients than among healthy donors. Type 1 diabetes patients showed a moderate but significant shortening of TCRB CDR3 length in all four CD4+ subsets. Sequencing cDNA rather than genomic DNA could over-represent highly expressing activated cells, although activation and CD3 levels did not differ between groups. Shorter templates might be favored by PCR, yet because patient and control samples were amplified and corrected together, any such skew would affect both groups equally. HLA sub-analyses involved small numbers of individuals, so any influence of HLA type on TCRB rearrangement remained unresolved.

This clonotype was sampled from a man younger than 30 in good health. What was sequenced was central memory CD4+ T cells from blood. This chain joins TRBV21-1 to TRBJ1-6; the table assigns TRBD1, which was not confirmed against the DNA. TRBV21-1 is recorded as a pseudogene. The DNA sequence reads TGTGCCAGCAACCAGACAGAGACTAATTCACCCCTCCACTTT. The resulting protein is CASNQTETNSPLHF.